Following are 7 T cell receptor beta chains from one sample sequenced in a study of T cells after yellow fever vaccination. A single record per CDR3 protein comes from TCRdb applying MiXCR to the 5' RACE reads. This sample has 610,000 or so distinct CDR3 sequences; about 12% occur once, and the top ten carry about 16%. Sequenced material: PBMCs, taken on the day of the yellow fever booster vaccination. The origin of the receptors is a young man who received the YFV17D yellow fever vaccine.

This clonotype was seen a few times. J is TRBJ2-5 and V is TRBV7-2; D gene uncertain. The length of the CDR3 is 15 residues. In germline, CDR1 is SGHTA, CDR2 FQGNSA. The V gene lost 5 bases and the J gene lost 5 bases, with 18 bases spanning the gap. CDR3 region: CASSPVGSAGETQYF. In DNA, the CDR3 is TGTGCCAGCAGCCCCGTTGGCTCTGCCGGGGAGACCCAGTACTTC.

This clonotype came up a few times. The chain's CDR3 is CASTGLAEEGWEQFF. Here the CDR3 DNA reads TGTGCCAGCACGGGACTAGCGGAGGAGGGCTGGGAGCAGTTCTTC. The rearrangement uses TRBV27 and TRBJ2-1; 11 bases match TRBD2. The CDR3 spans 15 residues. V shed 7 bases, J shed 10 bases, and the junction held 12 bases outside the gene matches. Germline CDR1 MNHEY, CDR2 SMNVEV (reference sequence).

This clonotype has a handful of counts. This chain joins TRBV11-2 and TRBJ1-4, with a possible D match to TRBD1 (5 bases). The germline V gene encodes CDR1 SGHAT and CDR2 FQNNGV. Trimming shortened V by 5 bases and J by 5 bases, and 6 bases separated the two germline ends. The CDR3 length is 12 residues. Written as DNA, the CDR3 is TGTGCCAGCAGCCGACAGAATGAAAAACTGTTTTTT. This encodes CASSRQNEKLFF.

This clonotype has a handful of counts. The CDR3 DNA follows: TGCGCCAGCGATCGTAAGGGAGGAGGAGATACGCAGTATTTT. Its protein is CASDRKGGGDTQYF. This chain links TRBV5-1 with TRBJ2-3, with a weak D call TRBD2 (6 bases). The CDR3 runs to 14 residues. Germline CDR1 SGHRS, CDR2 YFSETQ. The germline V and J ends were trimmed by 7 bases and 5 bases, with 17 bases remaining between them.

This chain connects TRBV12-3 or TRBV12-4 to TRBJ2-3; TRBD2 might be the D (5 bases). V was shortened by 6 bases and J by 2 bases, with 15 bases between the two germline ends. There are 15 residues in the CDR3. CDR3 loop: CASSSRDLSTDTQYF. In DNA, the CDR3 is TGTGCCAGCAGCTCTCGGGATCTCTCCACAGATACGCAGTATTTT.

CDR3 DNA sequence: TGCAGTGCTAGGTTACTAGCGGACAATGAGCAGTTCTTC. Translating it yields CSARLLADNEQFF. The chain is built from TRBV20-1 and TRBJ2-1; the match to TRBD2 covers 8 bases. V gave up 3 bases and J gave up 5 bases; unmatched junction bases: 3. Germline assignment: CDR1 DFQATT and CDR2 SNEGSKA (reference sequence). The CDR3 length is 13 residues.

The chain has TRBV2 and TRBJ1-1; TRBD1 is a possible D gene (6 bases). V dropped 4 bases and J dropped 5 bases, with 14 bases sitting between them. Germline values: CDR1 SNHLY, CDR2 FYNNEI. The CDR3 covers 14 residues. The CDR3 DNA reads as TGTGCCAGCAGTGTCAACAGGGCGGGAACTGAAGCTTTCTTT. Its protein is CASSVNRAGTEAFF.